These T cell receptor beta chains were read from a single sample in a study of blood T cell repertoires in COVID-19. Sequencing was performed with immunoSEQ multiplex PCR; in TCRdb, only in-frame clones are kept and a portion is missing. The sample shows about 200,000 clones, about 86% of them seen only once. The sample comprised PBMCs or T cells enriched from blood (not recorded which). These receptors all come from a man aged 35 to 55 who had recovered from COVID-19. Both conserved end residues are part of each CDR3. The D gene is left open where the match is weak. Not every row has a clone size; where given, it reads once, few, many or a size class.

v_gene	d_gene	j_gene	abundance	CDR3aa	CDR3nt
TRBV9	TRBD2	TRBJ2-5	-	CASSPRLAGGLETQYF	TGTGCCAGCAGCCCAAGACTAGCGGGGGGGCTGGAGACCCAGTACTTC
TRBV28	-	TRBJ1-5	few	CASRGNNQPQHF	TGTGCCAGTCGGGGGAACAATCAGCCCCAGCATTTT
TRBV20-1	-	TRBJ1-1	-	CSASAGNTEAFF	TGCAGTGCTAGTGCGGGGAACACTGAAGCTTTCTTT
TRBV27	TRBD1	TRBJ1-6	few	CASSLSGTGNSPLHF	TGTGCCAGCAGTTTGTCCGGGACAGGCAATTCACCCCTCCACTTT
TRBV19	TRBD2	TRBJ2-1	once	CASSMRASGINNEQFF	TGTGCCAGTAGTATGAGGGCTAGCGGGATTAACAATGAGCAGTTCTTC
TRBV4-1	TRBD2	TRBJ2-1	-	CASSQGMRGGPNEQFF	TGCGCCAGCAGCCAAGGAATGCGGGGGGGCCCCAATGAGCAGTTCTTC
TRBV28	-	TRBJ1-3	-	CATAVFNSGNTIYF	TGTGCCACCGCGGTCTTTAACTCTGGAAACACCATATATTTT
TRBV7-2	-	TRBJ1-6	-	CASSLARGLNSPLHF	TGTGCCAGCAGCTTAGCCAGGGGTCTGAATTCACCCCTCCACTTT
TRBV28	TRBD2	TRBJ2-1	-	CASRLASYNEQFF	TGTGCCAGCAGACTAGCGTCCTACAATGAGCAGTTCTTC
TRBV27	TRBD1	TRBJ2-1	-	CASIPGQGAYNEQFF	TGTGCCAGCATCCCCGGACAGGGGGCCTACAATGAGCAGTTCTTC
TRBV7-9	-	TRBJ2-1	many	CASSLAVRADNEQFF	TGTGCCAGCAGCTTAGCGGTCAGGGCCGACAATGAGCAGTTCTTC
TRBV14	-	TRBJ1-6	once	CASSHRDNNSPLHF	TGTGCCAGCAGCCACCGGGACAACAATTCACCCCTCCACTTT